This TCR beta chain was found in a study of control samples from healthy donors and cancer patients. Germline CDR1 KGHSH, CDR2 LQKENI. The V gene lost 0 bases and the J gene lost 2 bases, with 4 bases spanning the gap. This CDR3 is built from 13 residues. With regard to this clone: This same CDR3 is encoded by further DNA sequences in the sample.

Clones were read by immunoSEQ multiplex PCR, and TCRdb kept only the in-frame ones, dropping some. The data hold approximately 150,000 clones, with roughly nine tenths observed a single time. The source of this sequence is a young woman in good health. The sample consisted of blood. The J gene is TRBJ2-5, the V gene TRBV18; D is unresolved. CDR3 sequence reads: CASSPPGQETQYF. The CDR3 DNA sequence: TGTGCCAGCTCACCACCAGGGCAAGAGACCCAGTACTTC. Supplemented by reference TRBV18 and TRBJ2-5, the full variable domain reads NAGVMQNPRHLVRRRGQEARLRCSPMKGHSHVYWYRQLPEEGLKFMVYLQKENIIDESGMPKERFSAEFPKEGPSILRIQQVVRGDSAAYFCASSPPGQETQYFGPGTRLLVL.